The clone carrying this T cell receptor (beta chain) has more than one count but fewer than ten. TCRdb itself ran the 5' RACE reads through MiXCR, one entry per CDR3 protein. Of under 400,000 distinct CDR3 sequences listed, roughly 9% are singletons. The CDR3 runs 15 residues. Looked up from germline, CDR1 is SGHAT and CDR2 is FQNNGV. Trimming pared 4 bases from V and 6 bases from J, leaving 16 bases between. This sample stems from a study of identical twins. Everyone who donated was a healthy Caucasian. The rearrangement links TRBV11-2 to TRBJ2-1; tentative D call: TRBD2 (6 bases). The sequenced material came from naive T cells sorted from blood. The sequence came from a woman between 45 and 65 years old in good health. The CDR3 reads CASSYGSGPGNEQFF. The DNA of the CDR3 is TGTGCCAGCAGCTACGGGAGCGGGCCGGGCAATGAGCAGTTCTTC.